The 15 T cell receptor beta chains given below trace back to one sample, sequenced in a study of shared clonotypes between healthy human individuals. Clones were sequenced by immunoSEQ multiplex PCR, and TCRdb holds only the in-frame ones, with some missing. The sample shows about 2 million clones, about 94% of them seen only once. In the naive CD8 group, cells lacked CD45RO and were positively selected for CCR7, so terminally differentiated effector memory CD45RA+ cells were left out. Sequencing was done on a sample of naive CD8+ T cells sorted from blood. All receptors derive from a man between 18 and 35 years old in good health.

The chain uses TRBV11-2 and TRBJ2-5; the match to TRBD2 covers 10 bases. The J segment lost 5 bases and the V segment lost 2 bases, leaving 11 bases of the junction unmatched. The CDR3 runs 17 residues. Per the germline V gene, CDR1 is SGHAT and CDR2 is FQNNGV. The chain's CDR3 is CASSLIIAGGQMETQYF. Here the CDR3 DNA reads TGTGCCAGCAGCTTAATAATAGCGGGGGGCCAGATGGAGACCCAGTACTTC.

CDR3 in DNA: TGTGCCTGGAGTGTACCCCAGGGGGCAGGTGGCTACACCTTC. Translated, it gives CAWSVPQGAGGYTF. V gene TRBV30 combines with J gene TRBJ1-2; TRBD1 agrees at 8 bases. Germline CDR1 and CDR2: GTSNPN and SVGIG (reference sequence). V trimming: 0 bases; J trimming: 7 bases; junction bases outside the gene matches: 7. The CDR3 contains 14 residues.

The chain recombines TRBV29-1 with TRBJ2-7; D remains unclear. CDR3 length equals 16 residues. Trimming shortened V by 1 base and J by 0 bases, and 16 bases separated the two germline ends. The germline V gene has CDR1 SQVTM and CDR2 ANQGSEA. CDR3 sequence: CSVEVQEVGSSYEQYF. The DNA of the CDR3 is TGCAGCGTTGAAGTTCAGGAAGTCGGCAGCTCCTACGAGCAGTACTTC.

This chain joins TRBV28 and TRBJ2-1, with 13 bases aligning to TRBD2. CDR3 length: 15 residues. V lost 6 bases, J lost 8 bases, and 7 bases stayed unmatched. Looked up from germline, CDR1 is MDHEN and CDR2 is SYDVKM. CDR3: CASSQGLAGAYEQFF. The DNA of the CDR3 is TGTGCCAGCAGCCAAGGACTAGCGGGGGCCTATGAGCAGTTCTTC. The full variable domain, in which reference TRBV28 and TRBJ2-1 provide the parts outside the CDR3, is DVKVTQSSRYLVKRTGEKVFLECVQDMDHENMFWYRQDPGLGLRLIYFSYDVKMKEKGDIPEGYSVSREKKERFSLILESASTNQTSMYLCASSQGLAGAYEQFFGPGTRLTVL.

The sample holds one count of this clone. The chain employs TRBV7-6 and TRBJ2-2; D is uncertain. CDR1 and CDR2 (germline): SGHVS, FNYEAQ. V lost 3 bases, J lost 4 bases, and 9 bases lay in between. The CDR3 extends over 14 amino acids. DNA of the CDR3: TGTGCCAGCAGCTTGACCGGACCCACCGGGGAGCTGTTTTTT. Protein sequence: CASSLTGPTGELFF.

The chain has TRBV7-8 and TRBJ1-5; TRBD1 aligns across 11 bases. Germline assignment: CDR1 SGHVS and CDR2 FQNEAQ. The CDR3 runs 15 residues. V trimming: 5 bases; J trimming: 11 bases; junction bases outside the gene matches: 11. The DNA for the CDR3 is TGTGCCAGCAGCCTGGACAGGGGGCAATCAGAGTCCCAGCATTTT. Translating it yields CASSLDRGQSESQHF.

This chain uses TRBV21-1 with TRBJ2-7; the table's TRBD2 call for D was not verified on the DNA. TRBV21-1 is a known pseudogene. There are 15 residues in the CDR3. The CDR3 sequence: CASSEQFHRAYEQYF. The CDR3 DNA is TGTGCCAGCAGCGAACAATTCCACCGGGCCTACGAGCAGTACTTC.

The V gene is TRBV27, the J gene TRBJ1-5; 7 nucleotides align to TRBD1. The junction had 8 bases not matched to a gene; V was cut back by 6 bases and J by 3 bases. The CDR3 runs to 15 residues. CDR1 and CDR2 from the germline V gene are MNHEY and SMNVEV (reference sequence). CDR3 sequence: CASRDSTGINQPQHF. DNA for the CDR3: TGTGCCAGCAGGGATTCGACAGGGATCAATCAGCCCCAGCATTTT.

V usage is TRBV27 and J usage is TRBJ2-5; the match to TRBD1 covers 8 bases. V gave up 2 bases and J gave up 4 bases; unmatched junction bases: 12. CDR1 MNHEY and CDR2 SMNVEV come from the germline V gene (reference sequence). The CDR3 runs 17 residues. DNA of the CDR3: TGTGCCAGCAGTTTAATTACAGGGGGAATAGGTGTAGAGACCCAGTACTTC. It codes for CASSLITGGIGVETQYF.

V is TRBV7-2 and J is TRBJ2-7; 8 bases line up with TRBD2. V lost 3 bases to trimming and J lost 1 base; unmatched junction nucleotides: 5. This CDR3 contains 15 residues. CDR1 and CDR2 from the germline V gene are SGHTA and FQGNSA. The CDR3 is CASSFSGARSYEQYF. CDR3 in DNA: TGTGCCAGCAGCTTTAGCGGGGCGAGGTCCTACGAGCAGTACTTC.

On this clone: The sample holds other DNA sequences that translate to the same CDR3. The CDR3 DNA sequence: TGTGCCAGCAGTGAAGGGGCAGGGTCCTCCTACGAGCAGTACTTC. Translated, it gives CASSEGAGSSYEQYF. The rearrangement joins TRBV6-1 to TRBJ2-7; possibly TRBD1 for D (5 bases). Germline CDR1 and CDR2: MNHNS and SASEGT. V lost 1 base and J lost 0, with 10 bases in between. CDR3 size: 15 residues.

The chain carries TRBV15 and TRBJ1-4; 9 positions match TRBD1. CDR3 size: 15 residues. Germline CDR1 is LNHNV and CDR2 is YYDKDF (reference sequence). Unmatched junction bases numbered 8, after V lost 5 bases and J lost 7 bases. The CDR3 protein is CATSVYRGLGEKLFF. CDR3 in DNA: TGTGCCACCAGCGTATACAGGGGGCTGGGTGAAAAACTGTTTTTT.

The chain combines TRBV28 with TRBJ1-3; no clear D gene. The CDR3 has 16 amino acids. V gave up 4 bases and J gave up 2 bases, with 15 bases separating them. The V gene's germline CDR1 is MDHEN and CDR2 SYDVKM. The CDR3 protein is CASSSTGEGTGNTIYF. In DNA form, the CDR3 reads TGTGCCAGCAGTTCAACCGGAGAGGGAACTGGAAACACCATATATTTT.

This sequence joins TRBV5-4 and TRBJ2-1; D might be TRBD2 (6 bases). From germline, CDR1 is SGHNT and CDR2 YYREEE (reference sequence). Trimming left V 2 bases short and J 5 bases short, with 11 bases between. The length of the CDR3 is 14 residues. CDR3 sequence: CASSFNGGNNEQFF. Written as DNA, the CDR3 is TGTGCCAGCAGCTTCAACGGGGGAAACAATGAGCAGTTCTTC.

The gene calls are TRBV6-5 and TRBJ2-7; TRBD1 matches at 10 bases. This CDR3 region has 14 residues. Germline V gives CDR1 MNHEY, CDR2 SVGAGI. Germline trimming cut 5 bases from V and 3 bases from J; bases unmatched to any gene: 4. CDR3: CASSIGQGGYEQYF. Here the CDR3 DNA reads TGTGCCAGCAGTATAGGACAGGGGGGCTACGAGCAGTACTTC.